The 9 T cell receptor beta chains in this list originate from one sample, sequenced in a study of T cells in localized non-small cell lung cancer. Libraries were prepared by immunoSEQ multiplex PCR; TCRdb keeps only in-frame clonotypes and omits some of them. The sample records more than 50,000 clones, about four fifths being singletons. Sample: peripheral blood, taken before any cancer treatment. These receptors came from a female donor of 60 years or more with stage II squamous cell lung carcinoma.

J is TRBJ1-1 and V is TRBV5-1; weak D call: TRBD1 (5 bases). CDR1 SGHRS and CDR2 YFSETQ come from the germline V gene. V shed 2 bases and J shed 2 bases, with 13 bases lying between them. The CDR3 has 15 residues. The CDR3 spells CASSFYGGGNTEAFF. DNA of the CDR3: TGCGCCAGCAGCTTTTATGGGGGAGGCAACACTGAAGCTTTCTTT.

The J gene is TRBJ2-3, the V gene TRBV9; 7 bases match TRBD1. Germline V gives CDR1 SGDLS, CDR2 YYNGEE. The V segment lost 4 bases and the J segment 2 bases; nucleotides outside the gene matches: 10. CDR3 length equals 16 residues. CDR3 in DNA: TGTGCCAGCAGCTTAGACGCCGGGACAGTCACAGATACGCAGTATTTT. It translates to CASSLDAGTVTDTQYF.

The chain uses TRBV2 and TRBJ1-2; TRBD1 might be the D (6 bases). V shed 6 bases and J shed 7 bases, with 9 bases lying between them. Germline V gives CDR1 SNHLY, CDR2 FYNNEI. The CDR3 consists of 11 residues. The CDR3 here is CASRHRAGYTF. The CDR3 nucleotides are TGTGCCAGCAGACACAGGGCTGGCTACACCTTC.

This chain joins TRBV7-9 and TRBJ2-3, with a possible D match to TRBD1 (6 bases). The V gene lost 5 bases and the J gene lost 1 base, with 16 bases spanning the gap. The germline V gene has CDR1 SEHNR and CDR2 FQNEAQ (reference sequence). The CDR3 is 16 amino acids. This chain's CDR3 is CASSLSRDTRTDTQYF. CDR3 nucleotides: TGTGCCAGCAGCCTTTCAAGGGACACCCGCACAGATACGCAGTATTTT. Full variable domain (rest looked up from reference TRBV7-9 and TRBJ2-3): DTGVSQNPRHKITKRGQNVTFRCDPISEHNRLYWYRQTLGQGPEFLTYFQNEAQLEKSRLLSDRFSAERPKGSFSTLEIQRTEQGDSAMYLCASSLSRDTRTDTQYFGPGTRLTVL.

The gene calls are TRBV11-2 and TRBJ1-2; no reliable D call. Germline loops: CDR1 SGHAT, CDR2 FQNNGV. CDR3 length equals 12 residues. Trimming removed 4 bases from V and 4 bases from J, with 7 bases in between. CDR3 amino acids: CASSSRFYGYTF. DNA for the CDR3: TGTGCCAGCAGCTCCAGGTTCTATGGCTACACCTTC.

This clone was seen only a few times. This chain links TRBV9 with TRBJ1-4, with 7 bases lining up with TRBD1. Germline CDR1 and CDR2: SGDLS and YYNGEE. With V trimmed by 1 base and J by 3 bases, 0 bases remained unmatched. This CDR3 is built from 14 residues. The CDR3 DNA reads TGTGCCAGCAGCGTACAGGGGGCTAATGAAAAACTGTTTTTT. Amino acid sequence: CASSVQGANEKLFF.

The rearrangement joins TRBV5-3 to TRBJ1-5, with D tentatively TRBD1 (5 bases). TRBV5-3 carries the ORF label, with uncertain function. The CDR3 sequence is 17 residues long. With 0 bases removed from V and 1 base from J, the gap between germline ends came to 14 bases. The CDR3 protein is CARSLVGGAQSNQPQHF. In DNA form, the CDR3 reads TGTGCCAGAAGCTTGGTTGGCGGGGCGCAGAGCAATCAGCCCCAGCATTTT.

This chain links TRBV6-6 with TRBJ2-5; maybe TRBD2 (6 bases). The germline CDR1 and CDR2 sequences are MNHNY and SVGAGI (reference sequence). CDR3 length: 15 residues. V was clipped by 2 bases and J by 3 bases, with 13 bases between them. The CDR3 bases are TGTGCCAGCAGTTACACGGCTGGAGGGAAAGAGACCCAGTACTTC. It codes for CASSYTAGGKETQYF.

The CDR3 here is CASSFTGAGTEAFF. CDR3 DNA: TGTGCCAGCAGCTTTACAGGGGCGGGAACAGAAGCTTTCTTT. The rearrangement joins TRBV11-1 to TRBJ1-1; 7 positions match TRBD1. With 3 bases clipped from V and 8 bases from J, the junction kept 9 bases outside the gene matches. Germline V gene sequence: CDR1 SGHAT, CDR2 FQDESV (reference sequence). The length of the CDR3 is 14 residues.